Included here is one T cell receptor (beta chain) sequence, with context. Its antigen is unknown. The sample comes from a study of T cell responses to AZD1222 COVID-19 vaccine. Findings and caveats of the study: Donor demographics were predominantly white British with a female majority; clonal diversity may be underestimated. The span of vaccine-associated CD4 TCRs extended across spike, with dominance at 160-218 and 743-854.

Only in-frame clones appear in the TCRdb table, and some are missing; sequencing was by immunoSEQ multiplex PCR. The sample holds 150,000 to 200,000 clones; almost 95% are singletons and the top ten take 1% to 1.5%. With 7 bases removed from V and 7 bases from J, the gap between germline ends came to 20 bases. The CDR3 has 16 amino acids. Germline assignment: CDR1 LGHNT and CDR2 FRNRAP. This sample comprised peripheral blood, obtained on day 0 of AZD1222 vaccination. The clonotype originates from an adult in good health. J is TRBJ1-6 and V is TRBV12-5; no reliable D call. The CDR3 reads CASASLLPGYNSPLHF. The CDR3 coding sequence is TGTGCTAGTGCCTCTCTCTTGCCGGGCTACAATTCACCCCTCCACTTT. Supplemented by reference TRBV12-5 and TRBJ1-6, the full variable domain reads DARVTQTPRHKVTEMGQEVTMRCQPILGHNTVFWYRQTMMQGLELLAYFRNRAPLDDSGMPKDRFSAEMPDATLATLKIQPSEPRDSAVYFCASASLLPGYNSPLHFGNGTRLTVT.